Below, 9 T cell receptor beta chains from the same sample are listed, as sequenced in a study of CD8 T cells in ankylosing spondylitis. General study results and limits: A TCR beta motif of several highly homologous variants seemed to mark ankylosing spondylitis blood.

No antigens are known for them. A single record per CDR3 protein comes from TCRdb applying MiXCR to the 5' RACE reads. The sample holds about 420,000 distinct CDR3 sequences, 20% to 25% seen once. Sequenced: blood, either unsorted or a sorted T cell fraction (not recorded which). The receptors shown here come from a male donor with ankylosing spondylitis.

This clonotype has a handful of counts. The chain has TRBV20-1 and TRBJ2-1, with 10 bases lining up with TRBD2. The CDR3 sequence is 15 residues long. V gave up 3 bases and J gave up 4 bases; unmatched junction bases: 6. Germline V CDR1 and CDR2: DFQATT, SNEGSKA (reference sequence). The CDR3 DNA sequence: TGCAGTGCTAGGTCCGGGACTAGCGCATACAATGAGCAGTTCTTC. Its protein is CSARSGTSAYNEQFF.

This chain's CDR3 is CASSKVLNEQFF. The DNA of the CDR3 is TGTGCCAGCAGCAAAGTTCTAAATGAGCAGTTCTTC. This chain uses TRBV21-1 with TRBJ2-1. TRBV21-1 is annotated as a pseudogene. This CDR3 is built from 12 residues.

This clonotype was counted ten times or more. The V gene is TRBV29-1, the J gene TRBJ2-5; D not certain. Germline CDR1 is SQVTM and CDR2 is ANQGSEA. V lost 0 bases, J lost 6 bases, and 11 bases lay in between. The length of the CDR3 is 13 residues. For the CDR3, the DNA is TGCAGCGTTGAAGAAGGCGGATTCCAGACCCAGTACTTC. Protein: CSVEEGGFQTQYF. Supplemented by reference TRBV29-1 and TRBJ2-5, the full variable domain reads SAVISQKPSRDICQRGTSLTIQCQVDSQVTMMFWYRQQPGQSLTLIATANQGSEATYESGFVIDKFPISRPNLTFSTLTVSNMSPEDSSIYLCSVEEGGFQTQYFGPGTRLLVL.

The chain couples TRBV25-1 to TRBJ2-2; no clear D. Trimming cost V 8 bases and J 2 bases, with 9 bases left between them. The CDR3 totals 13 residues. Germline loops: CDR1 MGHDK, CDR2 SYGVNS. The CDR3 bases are TGTGCCAGCCTAAGGAAAAACACCGGGGAGCTGTTTTTT. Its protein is CASLRKNTGELFF.

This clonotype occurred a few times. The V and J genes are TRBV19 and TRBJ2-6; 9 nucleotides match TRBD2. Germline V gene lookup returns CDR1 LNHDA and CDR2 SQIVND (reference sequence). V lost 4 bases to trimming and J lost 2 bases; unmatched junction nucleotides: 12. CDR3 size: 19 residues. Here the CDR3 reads CASSNPAGGYGAGANVLTF. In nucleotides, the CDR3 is TGTGCCAGTAGTAACCCCGCGGGGGGGTATGGCGCTGGGGCCAACGTCCTGACTTTC.

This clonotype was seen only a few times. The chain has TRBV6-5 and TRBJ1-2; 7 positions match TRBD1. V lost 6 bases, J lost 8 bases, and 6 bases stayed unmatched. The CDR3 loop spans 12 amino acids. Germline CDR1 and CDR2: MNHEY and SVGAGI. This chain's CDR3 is CASSLTGFGYTF. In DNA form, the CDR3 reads TGTGCCAGCAGCCTGACAGGGTTCGGCTACACCTTC.

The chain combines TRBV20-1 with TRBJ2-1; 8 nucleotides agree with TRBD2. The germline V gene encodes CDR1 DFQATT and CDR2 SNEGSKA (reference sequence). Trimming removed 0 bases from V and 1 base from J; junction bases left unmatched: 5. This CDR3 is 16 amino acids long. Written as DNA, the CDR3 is TGCAGTGCTAGAGACCCTAGCGGGCAATCCTACAATGAGCAGTTCTTC. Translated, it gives CSARDPSGQSYNEQFF.

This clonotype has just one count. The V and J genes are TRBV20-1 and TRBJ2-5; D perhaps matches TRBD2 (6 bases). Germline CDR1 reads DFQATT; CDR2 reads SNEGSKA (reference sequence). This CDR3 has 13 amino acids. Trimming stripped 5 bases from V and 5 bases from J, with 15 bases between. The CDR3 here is CSAARDFRETQYF. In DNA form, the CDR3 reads TGCAGTGCTGCCCGGGACTTTCGGGAGACCCAGTACTTC.

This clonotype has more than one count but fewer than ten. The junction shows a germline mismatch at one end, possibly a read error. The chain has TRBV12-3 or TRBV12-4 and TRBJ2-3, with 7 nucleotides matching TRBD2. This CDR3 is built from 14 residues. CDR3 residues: CASSLAELGDTQYF. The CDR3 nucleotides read TGTGCCAGCAGTCTAGCGGAGCTGGGAGATACGCAGTATTTT.